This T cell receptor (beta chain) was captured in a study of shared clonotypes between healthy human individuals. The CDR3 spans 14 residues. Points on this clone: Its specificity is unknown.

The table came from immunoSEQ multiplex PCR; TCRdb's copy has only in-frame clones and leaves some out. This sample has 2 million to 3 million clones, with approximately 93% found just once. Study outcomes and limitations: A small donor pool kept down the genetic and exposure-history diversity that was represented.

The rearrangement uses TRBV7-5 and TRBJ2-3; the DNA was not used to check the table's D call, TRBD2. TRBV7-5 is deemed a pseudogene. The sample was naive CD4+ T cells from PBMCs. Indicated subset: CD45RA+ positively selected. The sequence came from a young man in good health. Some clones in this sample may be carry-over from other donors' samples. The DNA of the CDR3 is TGTGCCAGAAGCCCTCGGTCCTGCACAGATACGCAGTATTTT. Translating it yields CARSPRSCTDTQYF.